A single sample is the source of the 7 T cell receptor beta chains below, sequenced in a study of shared clonotypes between healthy human individuals. This table comes from immunoSEQ multiplex PCR, and its TCRdb copy is limited to in-frame clones, with some not included. The sample holds 450,000 to 650,000 clones; around 81% are singletons and the top ten take more than 10%. The sequenced sample was PBMCs. The receptor set was obtained from a woman between 40 and 50 years old in good health. Some clones in this sample may be carry-over from other donors' samples.

The chain recombines TRBV4-2 with TRBJ2-1; D might be TRBD2 (7 bases). Germline-derived CDR1 and CDR2 are LGHNA and YNFKEQ. Trimming took off 0 bases at V and 6 bases at J, with 12 bases between the two ends. The CDR3 loop spans 15 amino acids. The CDR3 DNA sequence: TGTGCCAGCAGCCAAGATAGAAGGGGGGGCAATGAGCAGTTCTTC. This encodes CASSQDRRGGNEQFF.

The sample holds many counts of this clone. The chain links TRBV5-1 to TRBJ2-7; D is perhaps TRBD1 or TRBD2 (5 bases each). This CDR3 is built from 16 residues. Germline V gene sequence: CDR1 SGHRS, CDR2 YFSETQ. V was clipped by 1 base and J by 7 bases, with 21 bases between them. CDR3 nucleotides: TGCGCCAGCAGCTTGAATTTGCAGGGAGTTCCCGGTGAGCAGTACTTC. Protein: CASSLNLQGVPGEQYF. The full variable domain, with the rest looked up from reference TRBV5-1 and TRBJ2-7, is KAGVTQTPRYLIKTRGQQVTLSCSPISGHRSVSWYQQTPGQGLQFLFEYFSETQRNKGNFPGRFSGRQFSNSRSEMNVSTLELGDSALYLCASSLNLQGVPGEQYFGPGTRLTVT.

The genes are TRBV19 and TRBJ2-5, with D possibly being TRBD1 or TRBD2 (5 bases each). The CDR3 covers 15 residues. Trimming took 5 bases from V and 5 from J, leaving 18 bases between them. Germline assignment: CDR1 LNHDA and CDR2 SQIVND (reference sequence). CDR3: CASSQLARGGETQYF. CDR3 nucleotides: TGTGCCAGTAGTCAACTGGCTAGGGGCGGGGAGACCCAGTACTTC.

This clone was observed a single time. This sequence joins TRBV11-3 and TRBJ2-3, with D possibly TRBD1 on 6 matching bases. The CDR3 is 12 amino acids. V was clipped by 5 bases and J by 4 bases, with 7 bases between them. Per germline, CDR1 SGHNT and CDR2 YENEEA. This chain's CDR3 is CASSRTADTQYF. The DNA for the CDR3 is TGTGCCAGCAGCCGGACAGCAGATACGCAGTATTTT.

CDR3 in DNA: TGTGCCAGCAGCGCAAGGCCGGGGTCCAACACCGGGGAGCTGTTTTTT. Translating it yields CASSARPGSNTGELFF. The genes are TRBV7-2 and TRBJ2-2; TRBD2 might be the D (5 bases). Trimming removed 5 bases at V and 2 bases at J, with 15 bases between. Per germline, CDR1 SGHTA and CDR2 FQGNSA. The CDR3 contains 16 residues.

A word on this clone: Different DNA sequences within this sample yield the same CDR3. V usage is TRBV5-1 and J usage is TRBJ1-1; the D gene is possibly TRBD1 (6 bases). CDR1 is SGHRS and CDR2 is YFSETQ in the germline V gene. The germline V and J ends were trimmed by 4 bases and 2 bases, with 9 bases remaining between them. The CDR3 is made up of 13 amino acids. CDR3 sequence: CASSLQGNTEAFF. As DNA, the CDR3 is TGCGCCAGCAGCCTACAGGGTAACACTGAAGCTTTCTTT.

This chain joins TRBV9 and TRBJ2-3; 11 bases align to TRBD1. With V trimmed by 3 bases and J by 7 bases, 7 bases remained unmatched. This CDR3 has 15 residues. The germline V gene has CDR1 SGDLS and CDR2 YYNGEE. CDR3 sequence reads: CASSETGQGAYTQYF. The CDR3 DNA follows: TGTGCCAGCAGCGAGACCGGACAGGGGGCATATACGCAGTATTTT.